The 9 T cell receptor beta chains reported below all come from one sample, sequenced in a study of cytomegalovirus exposure and HLA in healthy donors. Measured with immunoSEQ multiplex PCR; TCRdb has only the in-frame clones, and not every one. Among about 260,000 clones listed, around 90% were seen once. The sample taken for sequencing was PBMCs. These receptors originate from a woman in her 30s in good health and CMV-seronegative.

The J gene is TRBJ2-1, the V gene TRBV28; the match to TRBD2 covers 9 bases. CDR1 is MDHEN, CDR2 SYDVKM, per germline. J gave up 3 bases and V 7 bases, and 13 bases lay outside the gene matches. CDR3 length equals 17 residues. The CDR3 DNA follows: TGTGCCAGCAAATTGTTTTCCGGGACTAGCTTCTACAATGAGCAGTTCTTC. Amino acids: CASKLFSGTSFYNEQFF.

The chain links TRBV7-9 to TRBJ2-7, with D maybe TRBD2 (6 bases). The V gene lost 1 base and the J gene lost 4 bases, with 14 bases spanning the gap. Germline lookup yields CDR1 SEHNR and CDR2 FQNEAQ (reference sequence). This CDR3 is 15 amino acids long. The CDR3 nucleotides are TGTGCCAGCAGCTTAGATCGGGACTCGACATACGAGCAGTACTTC. Its protein is CASSLDRDSTYEQYF.

This clone was detected only once. This chain links TRBV6-5 with TRBJ2-7; a weak D match, TRBD2 (6 bases). Germline V lookup: CDR1 MNHEY, CDR2 SVGAGI. V lost 6 bases, J lost 6 bases, and 18 bases lay in between. The CDR3 is 14 residues long. The CDR3 protein is CASRPSGLPSEQYF. The CDR3 DNA sequence: TGTGCCAGCAGGCCCTCGGGACTGCCTTCCGAGCAGTACTTC.

The chain couples TRBV5-1 to TRBJ2-1; 14 positions match TRBD2. J was trimmed by 4 bases and V by 1 base; bases with no gene match: 13. The CDR3 has 20 residues. Looked up from germline, CDR1 is SGHRS and CDR2 is YFSETQ. CDR3 in DNA: TGCGCCAGCAGCTTGAAGGTCTTCGGGACTAGCGGGAGCCCTTACAATGAGCAGTTCTTC. Translation: CASSLKVFGTSGSPYNEQFF.

This clone was seen a handful of times. The V call is TRBV7-9, the J call TRBJ1-4, with 9 bases aligning to TRBD1. CDR3 length equals 15 residues. J gave up 7 bases and V 5 bases, and 8 bases lay outside the gene matches. Germline CDR1 SEHNR, CDR2 FQNEAQ (reference sequence). The CDR3 region has the DNA TGTGCCAGCAGCAGCACCGGGACAGGGCGTGAAAAACTGTTTTTT. It specifies CASSSTGTGREKLFF.

V gene TRBV16 combines with J gene TRBJ2-7, with 13 positions matching TRBD2. V lost 4 bases to trimming and J lost 5 bases; unmatched junction nucleotides: 8. CDR3 length equals 16 residues. CDR1 is KGHSY, CDR2 FQNENV, per germline. The CDR3 sequence is CASSRTSGSYNNEQYF. CDR3 DNA sequence: TGTGCCAGCAGCCGGACTAGCGGGAGTTATAACAACGAGCAGTACTTC.

This chain uses TRBV5-6 with TRBJ2-2, with 10 bases identical to TRBD2. CDR3 length: 16 amino acids. The J segment lost 3 bases and the V segment lost 4 bases, leaving 6 bases of the junction unmatched. Germline loops: CDR1 SGHDT, CDR2 YYEEEE. CDR3 amino acids: CASSRISGRYTGELFF. The CDR3 nucleotides read TGTGCCAGCAGCAGAATTAGCGGGAGGTACACCGGGGAGCTGTTTTTT.

The V call is TRBV9, the J call TRBJ2-1; 7 nucleotides match TRBD2. After removal of 1 base from V and 5 bases from J, the junction contained 9 bases not matched to a gene. CDR1 SGDLS and CDR2 YYNGEE come from the germline V gene. CDR3 size: 16 residues. The chain's CDR3 is CASSVPGSGRNNEQFF. The CDR3 DNA reads as TGTGCCAGCAGCGTACCTGGTAGCGGGCGGAACAATGAGCAGTTCTTC.

V and J are TRBV18 and TRBJ2-1, with 8 nucleotides matching TRBD2. CDR1 is KGHSH, CDR2 LQKENI, per germline. The CDR3 extends over 17 amino acids. V was pared by 8 bases and J by 4 bases, with 16 bases of the junction left unmatched. The CDR3 loop reads CASTLKQLAGHYNEQFF. The CDR3 nucleotides are TGTGCCAGCACGCTAAAGCAATTAGCGGGACATTACAATGAGCAGTTCTTC.